This T cell receptor beta chain is from a study of blood T cell repertoires in COVID-19. On the study more broadly: From the United States, Italy and Spain came samples of acute and convalescent COVID-19. T cells, B-cell-depleted T cells, or PBMCs supplied cDNA or gDNA.

Those enrolled, adults aged roughly 18 to 100 years, came from roughly 23 US areas. The CDR3 covers 13 residues. V was shortened by 1 base and J by 7 bases, with 10 bases between the two germline ends. Looked up from germline, CDR1 is MGHRA and CDR2 is YSYEKL. As originally analysed: Researchers report that nucleated cell counts were estimated from reference gene primer amplification. Profiling relied on immunoSEQ multiplex PCR, and the TCRdb table lists in-frame clones only, not all of them. V and J calls and clone size are as listed in that table; D and trimming were resolved from the DNA. The table includes some 170,000 clones, over 75% detected once.

The source is a human donor with acute COVID-19. The donor label of this sample is uncertain. The V gene is TRBV4-1, the J gene TRBJ1-2; no definite D call. The specimen sequenced was PBMCs or T cells enriched from blood (not recorded which). The CDR3 loop is CASSQGSGGGYTF. As DNA, the CDR3 is TGCGCCAGCAGCCAAGGATCGGGTGGTGGCTACACCTTC.